The clone carrying this TCR beta chain has only a few counts. Its antigen is undetermined. The junction had 7 bases not matched to a gene; V was cut back by 6 bases and J by 2 bases. The CDR3 contains 15 residues. Germline lookup yields CDR1 MNHNS and CDR2 SASEGT. TCRdb analysed the 5' RACE reads with MiXCR anew, one entry per CDR3 protein. The data hold a few hundred thousand distinct CDR3 sequences, with roughly 6.2% observed a single time. The sample belongs to a study of T cells after yellow fever vaccination. The study, taken as a whole, reports: Reappearance after the booster was seen for most primary-vaccination clones, at 95% to 96% CD4 and 75% to 90% CD8.

The chain recombines TRBV6-1 with TRBJ2-4; TRBD2 agrees at 7 bases. The sequence came from a man under 40 who received the YFV17D yellow fever vaccine. The sequencing here drew on PBMCs, taken 5 days after the yellow fever booster vaccination. The CDR3 sequence: CASSPTSAPKNIQYF. CDR3 nucleotide sequence: TGTGCCAGCAGCCCTACTAGCGCACCCAAAAACATTCAGTACTTC.